Presented here are 20 T cell receptor beta chains from one specimen sequenced in a study of blood T cell repertoires in COVID-19. TCRdb's table, derived via immunoSEQ multiplex PCR, lists solely in-frame clones and lacks some. The repertoire holds around 340,000 clones, with about 86% as singletons. Sequenced input: peripheral blood. Receptor source: a man aged 30 to 39 with active or convalescent COVID-19.

This chain links TRBV6-1 with TRBJ2-7, with D possibly matching TRBD2 (6 bases). V was cut by 1 base and J by 6 bases, with 19 bases left in between. The germline gives CDR1 MNHNS, CDR2 SASEGT. This CDR3 is 16 amino acids long. CDR3 sequence reads: CASSEGIAEAFFEQYF. The CDR3 bases are TGTGCCAGCAGTGAAGGAATAGCGGAGGCGTTTTTCGAGCAGTACTTC.

V and J are TRBV30 and TRBJ1-5; 7 bases are shared with TRBD1. Germline loops: CDR1 GTSNPN, CDR2 SVGIG (reference sequence). CDR3 length: 15 residues. Germline trimming cut 0 bases from V and 1 base from J; bases unmatched to any gene: 3. As DNA, the CDR3 is TGTGCCTGGAGTGTACGAGGGGGCAGCAATCAGCCCCAGCATTTT. Translating gives CAWSVRGGSNQPQHF.

The chain combines TRBV7-2 with TRBJ1-1; 10 bases are shared with TRBD1. V trimming: 4 bases; J trimming: 4 bases; junction bases outside the gene matches: 9. Germline V gene sequence: CDR1 SGHTA, CDR2 FQGNSA. CDR3 length: 16 amino acids. CDR3 nucleotides: TGTGCCAGCAGCTGGCCCCCGGGACAGGGGTCCACTGAAGCTTTCTTT. Its translation is CASSWPPGQGSTEAFF.

The V call is TRBV6-5, the J call TRBJ1-1; D perhaps matches TRBD1 (6 bases). The germline gives CDR1 MNHEY, CDR2 SVGAGI. The CDR3 runs to 15 residues. V lost 8 bases, J lost 1 base, and 17 bases lay in between. The CDR3 region has the DNA TGTGCCAGCGGTTCGATCAGGGGAGCGAACACTGAAGCTTTCTTT. Protein product: CASGSIRGANTEAFF.

This CDR3 reads CASSFQGPQETQYF. CDR3 coding DNA: TGCGCCAGCAGCTTCCAGGGCCCACAAGAGACCCAGTACTTC. The V gene is TRBV5-1, the J gene TRBJ2-5, with D perhaps TRBD1 (5 bases). Trimming left V 2 bases short and J 2 bases short, with 10 bases between. Germline values: CDR1 SGHRS, CDR2 YFSETQ. This CDR3 contains 14 residues. The complete variable domain, with remaining parts taken from reference TRBV5-1 and TRBJ2-5, reads KAGVTQTPRYLIKTRGQQVTLSCSPISGHRSVSWYQQTPGQGLQFLFEYFSETQRNKGNFPGRFSGRQFSNSRSEMNVSTLELGDSALYLCASSFQGPQETQYFGPGTRLLVL.

This sequence joins TRBV2 and TRBJ1-4, with D uncertain. The CDR3 has 15 residues. Germline-derived CDR1 and CDR2 are SNHLY and FYNNEI. Between the trimmed V and J ends, which lost 8 bases and 8 bases, there was a span of 21 bases. The DNA of the CDR3 is TGTGCCAGCTTACTCACCGGGAACATGGGGGAAAAACTGTTTTTT. This encodes CASLLTGNMGEKLFF.

This clone was observed a single time. The rearrangement uses TRBV18 and TRBJ1-2, with a possible D match to TRBD1 (6 bases). Trimming cost V 2 bases and J 5 bases, with 12 bases left between them. Germline CDR1 and CDR2: KGHSH and LQKENI. The CDR3 sequence is 14 residues long. The CDR3 protein is CASSPTGNAYGYTF. The CDR3 DNA is TGTGCCAGCTCACCAACAGGGAATGCTTATGGCTACACCTTC.

The chain has TRBV24-1 and TRBJ2-1; TRBD1 is a possible D gene (5 bases). The germline gives CDR1 KGHDR, CDR2 SFDVKD. The length of the CDR3 is 15 residues. Deletions cut 4 bases from V and 8 bases from J, with 17 bases between. In DNA form, the CDR3 reads TGTGCCACCAGTGACCAGGGTGTACGGATCGATGAGCAGTTCTTC. The encoded protein is CATSDQGVRIDEQFF.

J is TRBJ2-1 and V is TRBV29-1; D might be TRBD1 (6 bases). CDR3 length: 15 residues. Trimming took 7 bases from V and 0 from J, leaving 16 bases between them. The germline V gene has CDR1 SQVTM and CDR2 ANQGSEA. In DNA, the CDR3 is TGCAGCGCCGCGGCAGGGGTTTCCTCCTACAATGAGCAGTTCTTC. Its translation is CSAAAGVSSYNEQFF.

The rearrangement uses TRBV4-2 and TRBJ1-5; TRBD1 aligns across 8 bases. The ends lost 1 base at V and 7 bases at J; junction bases unmatched: 3. This CDR3 spans 14 amino acids. CDR1 and CDR2 from the germline V gene are LGHNA and YNFKEQ. The CDR3 nucleotides read TGTGCCAGCAGCCAAGGGACAGGGATCCAGCCCCAGCATTTT. Translated, it gives CASSQGTGIQPQHF.

The chain couples TRBV5-1 to TRBJ1-6; D may be TRBD1 (6 bases). Deletions cut 2 bases from V and 5 bases from J, with 14 bases between. CDR1 SGHRS and CDR2 YFSETQ come from the germline V gene. This CDR3 comprises 16 residues. This CDR3 reads CASSFGGRGDNSPLHF. In DNA, the CDR3 is TGCGCCAGCAGCTTTGGAGGGAGGGGGGATAATTCACCCCTCCACTTT. The variable domain in full, completed from reference TRBV5-1 and TRBJ1-6, reads KAGVTQTPRYLIKTRGQQVTLSCSPISGHRSVSWYQQTPGQGLQFLFEYFSETQRNKGNFPGRFSGRQFSNSRSEMNVSTLELGDSALYLCASSFGGRGDNSPLHFGNGTRLTVT.

The gene calls are TRBV19 and TRBJ1-1; TRBD1 aligns across 8 bases. Unmatched junction bases numbered 2, after V lost 5 bases and J lost 3 bases. This CDR3 spans 13 amino acids. CDR1 is LNHDA and CDR2 is SQIVND in the germline V gene (reference sequence). CDR3 sequence: CASSAGGYTEAFF. CDR3 coding DNA: TGTGCCAGTAGTGCAGGGGGCTACACTGAAGCTTTCTTT.

This chain connects TRBV2 to TRBJ1-2; TRBD1 agrees at 7 bases. Germline V gene sequence: CDR1 SNHLY, CDR2 FYNNEI. The CDR3 is made up of 14 amino acids. V was clipped by 9 bases and J by 4 bases; unmatched bases: 11. The CDR3 region is CASPNRGKAYGYTF. The CDR3 DNA is TGTGCCAGTCCGAACAGGGGAAAGGCCTATGGCTACACCTTC.

This rearrangement joins TRBV2 to TRBJ1-5; 7 bases are a match to TRBD1. Germline V gene sequence: CDR1 SNHLY, CDR2 FYNNEI. This CDR3 contains 14 residues. With 5 bases clipped from V and 4 bases from J, the junction kept 5 bases outside the gene matches. The CDR3 DNA is TGTGCCAGCAGTCGAGACAGGGTAAATCAGCCCCAGCATTTT. It encodes CASSRDRVNQPQHF.

The CDR3: CASSPRSHNEQFF. The CDR3 bases are TGTGCCAGCAGCCCGCGGTCGCACAATGAGCAGTTCTTC. The chain links TRBV7-8 to TRBJ2-1; no definite D call. CDR1 and CDR2 from the germline V gene are SGHVS and FQNEAQ. The CDR3 consists of 13 residues. The V end lost 5 bases, the J end lost 5 bases, and 10 bases lay between the germline ends.

The table lists this clone with a few counts. CDR3 in amino acids: CASSLGGGYGYTF. CDR3 DNA: TGTGCCAGCAGTTTAGGGGGGGGCTATGGCTACACCTTC. The rearrangement joins TRBV12-3 or TRBV12-4 to TRBJ1-2; TRBD1 is a possible D gene (5 bases). The V and J ends lost 1 base and 4 bases respectively, with 7 bases between them. The CDR3 spans 13 residues.

The CDR3 is CASSAAGAQDEQYF. CDR3 in DNA: TGTGCCAGCAGTGCGGCGGGAGCTCAGGACGAGCAGTACTTC. The chain is built from TRBV2 and TRBJ2-7; 7 bases align to TRBD2. The CDR3 has 14 amino acids. Unmatched junction bases numbered 8, after V lost 4 bases and J lost 5 bases. Germline V gene data show CDR1 as SNHLY and CDR2 as FYNNEI.

This sequence joins TRBV12-3 or TRBV12-4 and TRBJ1-3, with D hard to call. This CDR3 has 11 amino acids. Between the trimmed V and J ends, which lost 10 bases and 4 bases, there was a span of 8 bases. CDR3 in DNA: TGTGCCACCAAAAGCGGAAACACCATATATTTT. This translates into CATKSGNTIYF.

This chain connects TRBV7-2 to TRBJ2-5; D is undetermined. The CDR3 length is 13 residues. V lost 2 bases and J 1 base, leaving 5 bases between the germline ends. Germline loops: CDR1 SGHTA, CDR2 FQGNSA. DNA of the CDR3: TGTGCCAGCAGCTTAAACTTCCAAGAGACCCAGTACTTC. It codes for CASSLNFQETQYF.

The chain has TRBV5-1 and TRBJ1-2; 7 nucleotides align to TRBD1. This CDR3 is 14 amino acids long. CDR1 is SGHRS and CDR2 is YFSETQ in the germline V gene. V was pared by 4 bases and J by 7 bases, with 10 bases of the junction left unmatched. The DNA for the CDR3 is TGCGCCAGCAGCACCTTGACAGGGACATTTGGCTACACCTTC. This translates into CASSTLTGTFGYTF.